The 29 T cell receptor beta chains given below trace back to one sample, sequenced in a study of T cell changes during pregnancy in multiple sclerosis. Assay used: immunoSEQ multiplex PCR; TCRdb lists only in-frame clones, some missing. The data show 70,000 to 80,000 clones, about nine tenths seen once. The sample here was peripheral blood, taken before pregnancy. The receptors originated from a female donor with multiple sclerosis, enrolled in a pregnancy study.

The rearrangement links TRBV6-6 to TRBJ2-5, with D possibly matching TRBD2 (5 bases). With 4 bases removed from V and 5 bases from J, the gap between germline ends came to 8 bases. The V gene's germline CDR1 is MNHNY and CDR2 SVGAGI (reference sequence). This CDR3 is built from 12 residues. Here the CDR3 reads CASSSRGETQYF. The CDR3 DNA is TGTGCCAGCAGTTCTCGAGGGGAGACCCAGTACTTC.

This clone was observed once. This chain uses TRBV21-1 with TRBJ2-4; TRBD2, the table's D call, lacks a check against the DNA. TRBV21-1 is a pseudogene. This CDR3 region has 19 residues. DNA of the CDR3: TGTGCCAGCAGCAAATGGCAGGGTTGCCGGACTAGGGGGAGATTCATTCAGTACTTC. It encodes CASSKWQGCRTRGRFIQYF.

This clone was seen a few times. The J gene is TRBJ2-2, the V gene TRBV5-1; tentative D call: TRBD2 (6 bases). The CDR3 loop spans 16 amino acids. Looked up from germline, CDR1 is SGHRS and CDR2 is YFSETQ. V lost 5 bases and J 4 bases, leaving 18 bases between the germline ends. CDR3 sequence (DNA): TGCGCCAGCAGGGTCTCGGTAGCGGAACCCACCGGGGAGCTGTTTTTT. Protein sequence: CASRVSVAEPTGELFF.

CDR3 DNA: TGTGCCGTATCTCCCTTAGGGCGGGAGATGTACAATGAGCAGTTCTTC. Residues: CAVSPLGREMYNEQFF. The chain recombines TRBV10-3 with TRBJ2-1, with 7 nucleotides matching TRBD2. CDR3 length equals 16 residues. V lost 11 bases and J lost 4; bases outside the gene matches: 17. Per germline, CDR1 ENHRY and CDR2 SYGVKD.

This clone was detected only a few times. The rearrangement joins TRBV5-5 to TRBJ1-2, with D unresolved. Trimming cost V 4 bases and J 6 bases, with 10 bases left between them. The germline gives CDR1 SGHKS, CDR2 YYEKEE (reference sequence). This CDR3 has 12 amino acids. DNA of the CDR3: TGTGCCAGCAGCATGACGGGTGATGGCTACACCTTC. Translation: CASSMTGDGYTF.

This sequence joins TRBV5-1 and TRBJ2-3; D unresolved. Germline CDR1 reads SGHRS; CDR2 reads YFSETQ. V was cut by 0 bases and J by 8 bases, with 19 bases left in between. The CDR3 is 16 amino acids. CDR3: CASSLGEADWMATQYF. The CDR3 nucleotides are TGCGCCAGCAGCTTGGGAGAAGCTGACTGGATGGCTACGCAGTATTTT.

This rearrangement joins TRBV6-5 to TRBJ1-1; TRBD1 matches 8 bases. V dropped 6 bases and J dropped 5; count of bases not matched to a gene: 8. Germline V CDR1 and CDR2: MNHEY, SVGAGI. The CDR3 consists of 14 residues. This CDR3 reads CASRDQGARTEAFF. The CDR3 DNA reads TGTGCCAGCAGGGATCAGGGGGCGCGGACTGAAGCTTTCTTT.

The chain recombines TRBV30 with TRBJ2-7; D not certain. This CDR3 is 12 amino acids long. The germline V gene has CDR1 GTSNPN and CDR2 SVGIG (reference sequence). Trimming left V 3 bases short and J 2 bases short, with 8 bases between. For the CDR3, the DNA is TGTGCCTGGAGCACAGATCCCTACGAGCAGTACTTC. Encoded protein: CAWSTDPYEQYF.

This sequence joins TRBV27 and TRBJ1-1; a weak D match, TRBD1 (5 bases). The germline V gene encodes CDR1 MNHEY and CDR2 SMNVEV (reference sequence). The V gene lost 7 bases and the J gene lost 3 bases, with 12 bases spanning the gap. The CDR3 is made up of 13 amino acids. DNA for the CDR3: TGTGCCAGCAAATTCCAGGGATACACTGAAGCTTTCTTT. Translated, it gives CASKFQGYTEAFF.

The rearrangement joins TRBV5-5 to TRBJ2-7; 10 nucleotides match TRBD2. This CDR3 spans 16 amino acids. V was clipped by 0 bases and J by 2 bases; unmatched bases: 5. Looked up from germline, CDR1 is SGHKS and CDR2 is YYEKEE (reference sequence). CDR3 region: CASSLALSGRAYEQYF. Written as DNA, the CDR3 is TGTGCCAGCAGCTTGGCTCTGAGCGGGAGGGCCTACGAGCAGTACTTC.

The chain links TRBV6-6 to TRBJ2-5; D gene uncertain. In germline, CDR1 is MNHNY, CDR2 SVGAGI (reference sequence). The CDR3 covers 12 residues. Trimming cost V 6 bases and J 2 bases, with 7 bases left between them. The CDR3 region is CASRSLQETQYF. The CDR3 bases are TGTGCCAGCAGATCGTTGCAAGAGACCCAGTACTTC.

The V and J genes are TRBV29-1 and TRBJ2-5, with D possibly matching TRBD2 (5 bases). This CDR3 contains 13 residues. V was shortened by 4 bases and J by 0 bases, with 9 bases between the two germline ends. Per the germline V gene, CDR1 is SQVTM and CDR2 is ANQGSEA. The DNA of the CDR3 is TGCAGCGTTGTCGGAGCGGACCAAGAGACCCAGTACTTC. This sequence encodes CSVVGADQETQYF.

The J gene is TRBJ2-7, the V gene TRBV5-1; 16 bases fit TRBD2. V lost 3 bases, J lost 2 bases, and 8 bases stayed unmatched. Germline V CDR1 and CDR2: SGHRS, YFSETQ. This CDR3 has 18 residues. This chain's CDR3 is CASSSKIGTSGRAYEQYF. The DNA for the CDR3 is TGCGCCAGCAGCTCCAAAATAGGGACTAGCGGGAGGGCCTACGAGCAGTACTTC.

This chain connects TRBV5-6 to TRBJ1-2, with D possibly matching TRBD1 (5 bases). The germline V gene encodes CDR1 SGHDT and CDR2 YYEEEE. The CDR3 has 15 residues. Trimming removed 1 base at V and 2 bases at J, with 12 bases between. In DNA form, the CDR3 reads TGTGCCAGCAGCTTGTTGCAGGGCCTAAACTATGGCTACACCTTC. This translates into CASSLLQGLNYGYTF.

The rearrangement links TRBV2 to TRBJ2-1; D not certain. With 4 bases removed from V and 7 bases from J, the gap between germline ends came to 8 bases. CDR1 is SNHLY and CDR2 is FYNNEI in the germline V gene. The CDR3 runs 12 residues. CDR3 amino acids: CASSVGENEQFF. In nucleotides, the CDR3 is TGTGCCAGCAGTGTAGGAGAGAATGAGCAGTTCTTC.

The chain carries TRBV7-2 and TRBJ2-5; perhaps TRBD2 as D (7 bases). Germline V gives CDR1 SGHTA, CDR2 FQGNSA. This CDR3 has 15 residues. Trimming shortened V by 4 bases and J by 4 bases, and 16 bases separated the two germline ends. DNA for the CDR3: TGTGCCAGCAGCTCCCGGGCAGGGGAGGGAGAGACCCAGTACTTC. Translation gives CASSSRAGEGETQYF. Drawing the rest from reference TRBV7-2 and TRBJ2-5, the complete variable domain is GAGVSQSPSNKVTEKGKDVELRCDPISGHTALYWYRQSLGQGLEFLIYFQGNSAPDKSGLPSDRFSAERTGGSVSTLTIQRTQQEDSAVYLCASSSRAGEGETQYFGPGTRLLVL.

The chain employs TRBV13 and TRBJ1-1; maybe TRBD1 (6 bases). Germline loops: CDR1 PRHDT, CDR2 FYEKMQ (reference sequence). Trimming took off 2 bases at V and 3 bases at J, with 19 bases between the two ends. This CDR3 has 17 residues. As DNA, the CDR3 is TGTGCCAGCAGCTTATGGGGGCTTGGTCTTCAGGACACTGAAGCTTTCTTT. Its translation: CASSLWGLGLQDTEAFF.

J is TRBJ1-2 and V is TRBV6-5; 7 positions agree with TRBD1. The V and J ends lost 0 bases and 4 bases, in that order; junction bases with no gene match: 8. CDR3 length equals 16 residues. CDR1 MNHEY and CDR2 SVGAGI come from the germline V gene. The DNA of the CDR3 is TGTGCCAGCAGTTACTCCCACGGGACAGCCGGCTATGGCTACACCTTC. Translating it yields CASSYSHGTAGYGYTF.

The CDR3 loop reads CASSPGGQSFMNTEAFF. In nucleotides, the CDR3 is TGTGCCAGCAGCCCGGGCGGACAGTCTTTCATGAACACTGAAGCTTTCTTT. The rearrangement links TRBV5-5 to TRBJ1-1; perhaps TRBD1 as D (6 bases). V shed 4 bases and J shed 0 bases, with 19 bases lying between them. CDR1 and CDR2 (germline): SGHKS, YYEKEE (reference sequence). This CDR3 is built from 17 residues.

The chain links TRBV27 to TRBJ2-1, with TRBD2 identical over 7 bases. This CDR3 comprises 16 residues. Germline V gene data show CDR1 as MNHEY and CDR2 as SMNVEV (reference sequence). Trimming at V came to 6 bases and at J to 8 bases, leaving 16 bases not matched to a gene. The CDR3 DNA is TGTGCCAGCAGCACTTACTATGTGGGGGGGGGAGATGAGCAGTTCTTC. Translated, it gives CASSTYYVGGGDEQFF.

The chain is built from TRBV19 and TRBJ1-4; 7 positions agree with TRBD1. CDR1 LNHDA and CDR2 SQIVND come from the germline V gene (reference sequence). CDR3 size: 13 residues. The trim removed 6 bases at V and 7 bases at J, leaving 5 bases unmatched. The DNA of the CDR3 is TGTGCCAGTAGCTTACAGGGGACTGAAAAACTGTTTTTT. Amino acid sequence: CASSLQGTEKLFF. The full variable domain, in which reference TRBV19 and TRBJ1-4 provide the parts outside the CDR3, is DGGITQSPKYLFRKEGQNVTLSCEQNLNHDAMYWYRQDPGQGLRLIYYSQIVNDFQKGDIAEGYSVSREKKESFPLTVTSAQKNPTAFYLCASSLQGTEKLFFGSGTQLSVL.

The chain uses TRBV5-1 and TRBJ1-2; the D gene is possibly TRBD1 (6 bases). In germline, CDR1 is SGHRS, CDR2 YFSETQ. The V end was cut by 2 bases, the J end by 6 bases, with 8 bases between. The CDR3 covers 12 residues. This chain's CDR3 is CASSLRTDGYTF. CDR3 nucleotides: TGCGCCAGCAGCTTAAGGACAGATGGCTACACCTTC. Full variable domain (outside the CDR3, taken from reference TRBV5-1 and TRBJ1-2): KAGVTQTPRYLIKTRGQQVTLSCSPISGHRSVSWYQQTPGQGLQFLFEYFSETQRNKGNFPGRFSGRQFSNSRSEMNVSTLELGDSALYLCASSLRTDGYTFGSGTRLTVV.

The chain carries TRBV7-2 and TRBJ2-7; TRBD1 is a possible D gene (6 bases). The CDR3 contains 14 residues. The V gene lost 2 bases and the J gene lost 2 bases, with 10 bases spanning the gap. Germline V gene lookup returns CDR1 SGHTA and CDR2 FQGNSA. Here the CDR3 reads CASSLSAGAYEQYF. CDR3 DNA: TGTGCCAGCAGCTTATCGGCAGGGGCCTACGAGCAGTACTTC.

The chain has TRBV5-1 and TRBJ1-4; D uncertain. The V gene lost 3 bases and the J gene lost 6 bases, with 12 bases spanning the gap. The CDR3 consists of 14 residues. The germline V gene has CDR1 SGHRS and CDR2 YFSETQ. The CDR3 reads CASSYSGIDEKLFF. The CDR3 bases are TGCGCCAGCAGCTATTCGGGTATAGATGAAAAACTGTTTTTT.

This clone was detected once. As DNA, the CDR3 is TGTGCCATCAGTGAGACAGGGGATAGGAACACTGAAGCTTTCTTT. Protein: CAISETGDRNTEAFF. This chain uses TRBV10-3 with TRBJ1-1, with 7 bases identical to TRBD1. This CDR3 contains 15 residues. V lost 2 bases, J lost 1 base, and 4 bases stayed unmatched. Germline CDR1 ENHRY, CDR2 SYGVKD.

This rearrangement joins TRBV18 to TRBJ2-5; 10 nucleotides align to TRBD1. Looked up from germline, CDR1 is KGHSH and CDR2 is LQKENI. V lost 3 bases to trimming and J lost 3 bases; unmatched junction nucleotides: 4. The CDR3 covers 15 residues. Here the CDR3 reads CASSPPGQGKETQYF. CDR3 coding DNA: TGTGCCAGCTCACCTCCGGGACAGGGGAAAGAGACCCAGTACTTC.

The V and J genes are TRBV9 and TRBJ2-5, with 7 bases fitting TRBD1. From germline, CDR1 is SGDLS and CDR2 YYNGEE. V shed 3 bases and J 5 bases; nucleotides not matched to a gene: 13. The CDR3 totals 16 residues. The CDR3 reads CASSGLEDRRPETQYF. The CDR3 nucleotides read TGTGCCAGCAGCGGGTTGGAGGACAGGAGGCCGGAGACCCAGTACTTC.

This clone was recorded only once. The chain uses TRBV2 and TRBJ1-1; a weak D match, TRBD1 (5 bases). This CDR3 spans 13 amino acids. Trimming shortened V by 4 bases and J by 3 bases, and 9 bases separated the two germline ends. Per germline, CDR1 SNHLY and CDR2 FYNNEI. The CDR3 region is CASSVRVDTEAFF. DNA for the CDR3: TGTGCCAGCAGTGTCAGGGTGGACACTGAAGCTTTCTTT.

The chain has TRBV19 and TRBJ2-1, with D possibly being TRBD2 (6 bases). The CDR3 totals 13 residues. V lost 8 bases to trimming and J lost 4 bases, with 12 bases between them. Germline assignment: CDR1 LNHDA and CDR2 SQIVND (reference sequence). The CDR3 is CASSPGLYNEQFF. The CDR3 region has the DNA TGTGCCAGTTCACCGGGACTTTACAATGAGCAGTTCTTC.